These 29 T cell receptor beta chains came from one sample sequenced in a study of CD8 T cells in ankylosing spondylitis. Via MiXCR, TCRdb re-called the 5' RACE reads, giving one row per CDR3 protein. The sample holds 300,000 to 350,000 distinct CDR3 sequences, 20% seen once. Sequencing used blood, either unsorted or a sorted T cell fraction (not recorded which). The source is a female donor with ankylosing spondylitis or in good health (not recorded which).

This clonotype was seen more than once but under ten times. This chain joins TRBV6-5 and TRBJ1-1; a weak D match, TRBD1 (6 bases). The length of the CDR3 is 15 residues. Looked up from germline, CDR1 is MNHEY and CDR2 is SVGAGI. Trimming left V 0 bases short and J 3 bases short, with 11 bases between. The CDR3 DNA follows: TGTGCCAGCAGTTACTCACAGGGAGGGGACACTGAAGCTTTCTTT. Its protein is CASSYSQGGDTEAFF.

The genes are TRBV6-5 and TRBJ1-1; no firm D call. Germline CDR1 and CDR2: MNHEY and SVGAGI. Trimming left V 4 bases short and J 8 bases short, with 11 bases between. The CDR3 is made up of 12 amino acids. CDR3 loop: CASSWGGGEAFF. The CDR3 DNA is TGTGCCAGCAGTTGGGGAGGAGGGGAAGCTTTCTTT.

In its sample, this clonotype was seen a few times. The rearrangement links TRBV20-1 to TRBJ2-2, with D possibly being TRBD2 (5 bases). V was trimmed by 2 bases and J by 3 bases, leaving 7 bases between them. This CDR3 contains 13 residues. Germline V lookup: CDR1 DFQATT, CDR2 SNEGSKA (reference sequence). The CDR3 loop reads CSARLAHTGELFF. The CDR3 DNA sequence: TGCAGTGCTAGACTAGCCCACACCGGGGAGCTGTTTTTT.

This clonotype has a count of ten or more. This chain connects TRBV20-1 to TRBJ2-5; the D gene is possibly TRBD1 (5 bases). This CDR3 contains 12 residues. The V gene's germline CDR1 is DFQATT and CDR2 SNEGSKA (reference sequence). V shed 5 bases and J shed 1 base, with 8 bases lying between them. The CDR3 DNA sequence: TGCAGTGCTCAGGGCATCCAAGAGACCCAGTACTTC. It is translated as CSAQGIQETQYF.

The chain combines TRBV9 with TRBJ1-3; D remains ambiguous. This CDR3 has 12 residues. Germline lookup yields CDR1 SGDLS and CDR2 YYNGEE. V shed 0 bases and J shed 4 bases, with 2 bases lying between them. The CDR3: CASSVGGNTIYF. The CDR3 coding sequence is TGTGCCAGCAGCGTAGGAGGAAACACCATATATTTT. Complete variable domain (other parts from reference TRBV9 and TRBJ1-3): DSGVTQTPKHLITATGQRVTLRCSPRSGDLSVYWYQQSLDQGLQFLIQYYNGEERAKGNILERFSAQQFPDLHSELNLSSLELGDSALYFCASSVGGNTIYFGEGSWLTVV.

This clonotype was picked up a small number of times. The genes are TRBV5-1 and TRBJ2-7; no clear D gene. CDR3 size: 14 residues. Per the germline V gene, CDR1 is SGHRS and CDR2 is YFSETQ. The V end lost 0 bases, the J end lost 3 bases, and 10 bases lay between the germline ends. CDR3 loop: CASSLDTTRYEQYF. The CDR3 DNA is TGCGCCAGCAGCTTGGACACAACTCGCTACGAGCAGTACTTC. The full variable domain, in which reference TRBV5-1 and TRBJ2-7 provide the parts outside the CDR3, is KAGVTQTPRYLIKTRGQQVTLSCSPISGHRSVSWYQQTPGQGLQFLFEYFSETQRNKGNFPGRFSGRQFSNSRSEMNVSTLELGDSALYLCASSLDTTRYEQYFGPGTRLTVT.

This chain joins TRBV6-2 or TRBV6-3 and TRBJ2-5, with 10 bases matching TRBD1. Germline V gene sequence: CDR1 MNHEY, CDR2 SVGEGT. The CDR3 is 15 amino acids. V trimming: 5 bases; J trimming: 2 bases; junction bases outside the gene matches: 5. Here the CDR3 DNA reads TGTGCCAGCAGTCAACGGACAGGGGGACAAGAGACCCAGTACTTC. Translated: CASSQRTGGQETQYF.

In this sample, this clonotype turned up a few times. The V gene is TRBV12-5, the J gene TRBJ1-1; 12 bases map to TRBD1. Per the germline V gene, CDR1 is LGHNT and CDR2 is FRNRAP. CDR3 length equals 14 residues. V was clipped by 5 bases and J by 11 bases; unmatched bases: 9. The CDR3 protein is CASGASGTGGEAFF. In DNA form, the CDR3 reads TGTGCTAGTGGTGCCTCCGGGACAGGGGGCGAGGCTTTCTTT.

There are a few counts of this clonotype. The chain recombines TRBV7-9 with TRBJ2-3; no clear D. The CDR3 runs 15 residues. V lost 2 bases and J lost 2, with 11 bases in between. CDR1 and CDR2 from the germline V gene are SEHNR and FQNEAQ (reference sequence). CDR3 nucleotide sequence: TGTGCCAGCAGCTTAATCTTGGCTAACACAGATACGCAGTATTTT. As protein: CASSLILANTDTQYF.

This clonotype was counted between two and nine times. This chain uses TRBV24-1 with TRBJ2-7, with D unclear. The CDR3 is made up of 13 amino acids. Germline values: CDR1 KGHDR, CDR2 SFDVKD. V lost 6 bases, J lost 5 bases, and 13 bases lay in between. In nucleotides, the CDR3 is TGTGCCACCAGTAAGGTTAAGGGAAACGAGCAGTACTTC. Translating gives CATSKVKGNEQYF.

V gene TRBV15 combines with J gene TRBJ2-1; D gene uncertain. The CDR3 is made up of 13 amino acids. Per the germline V gene, CDR1 is LNHNV and CDR2 is YYDKDF (reference sequence). Trimming pared 4 bases from V and 9 bases from J, leaving 13 bases between. The CDR3 protein is CATSNLLTGEQFF. Here the CDR3 DNA reads TGTGCCACCAGCAACCTTTTAACGGGTGAGCAGTTCTTC. Full variable domain (remainder filled in from reference TRBV15 and TRBJ2-1): DAMVIQNPRYQVTQFGKPVTLSCSQTLNHNVMYWYQQKSSQAPKLLFHYYDKDFNNEADTPDNFQSRRPNTSFCFLDIRSPGLGDTAMYLCATSNLLTGEQFFGPGTRLTVL.

The gene calls are TRBV12-3 or TRBV12-4 and TRBJ2-3; TRBD2 matches 11 bases. CDR3 length: 16 amino acids. V shed 2 bases, J shed 6 bases, and the junction held 7 bases outside the gene matches. CDR3 DNA sequence: TGTGCCAGCAGTTTATATAGCGGGAGGGCCGTGGATACGCAGTATTTT. Its translation is CASSLYSGRAVDTQYF.

This clonotype was recorded many times. The chain recombines TRBV29-1 with TRBJ2-7; a weak D match, TRBD1 (5 bases). Germline V CDR1 and CDR2: SQVTM, ANQGSEA. Trimming shortened V by 6 bases and J by 6 bases, and 15 bases separated the two germline ends. The CDR3 is made up of 12 amino acids. This CDR3 reads CSVVPGSGEQYF. CDR3 sequence (DNA): TGCAGCGTCGTCCCAGGGTCCGGCGAGCAGTACTTC.

The sample holds a few counts of this clonotype. The chain has TRBV20-1 and TRBJ1-6, with D possibly being TRBD1 (5 bases). The CDR3 extends over 13 amino acids. The V end lost 5 bases, the J end lost 7 bases, and 12 bases lay between the germline ends. Germline values: CDR1 DFQATT, CDR2 SNEGSKA (reference sequence). CDR3 region: CSASRDGNSPLHF. CDR3 sequence (DNA): TGCAGTGCTTCCCGGGACGGGAATTCACCCCTCCACTTT.

The V and J genes are TRBV12-3 or TRBV12-4 and TRBJ1-6, with D perhaps matching TRBD1 (5 bases). The CDR3 totals 13 residues. With 5 bases removed from V and 8 bases from J, the gap between germline ends came to 10 bases. CDR3 residues: CASSRQGDSPLHF. The CDR3 DNA sequence: TGTGCCAGCAGTCGACAAGGGGATTCACCCCTCCACTTT.

This clonotype has only a few counts. The rearrangement uses TRBV23-1 and TRBJ2-1, with TRBD2 identical over 9 bases. TRBV23-1 is flagged as an ORF with uncertain function. Germline trimming cut 0 bases from V and 9 bases from J; bases unmatched to any gene: 9. This CDR3 contains 16 residues. The CDR3 coding sequence is TGCGCCAGCAGTCAATCGATAGCGGGAGCTCGGCTTGAGCAGTTCTTC. This sequence encodes CASSQSIAGARLEQFF.

This clonotype has a count of ten or more. This chain links TRBV12-3 or TRBV12-4 with TRBJ2-3; D might be TRBD2 (5 bases). Trimming removed 8 bases at V and 1 base at J, with 7 bases between. The CDR3 contains 12 residues. The CDR3 is CASGRRTDTQYF. CDR3 nucleotide sequence: TGTGCCAGCGGGAGACGCACAGATACGCAGTATTTT.

Only a few counts were recorded for this clonotype. This rearrangement joins TRBV20-1 to TRBJ2-5; D remains unclear. Germline V gene data show CDR1 as DFQATT and CDR2 as SNEGSKA (reference sequence). This CDR3 contains 13 residues. V lost 0 bases and J lost 4, with 9 bases in between. The CDR3 DNA reads TGCAGTGCTAGAGAGGCAGGAAGAGAGACCCAGTACTTC. Its protein product is CSAREAGRETQYF.

To note about this clonotype: Lacking the conserved final phenylalanine or tryptophan, this CDR3 likely reflects a read error. The chain links TRBV24-1 to TRBJ2-3; 8 bases agree with TRBD1. V was clipped by 4 bases and J by 5 bases; unmatched bases: 4. Germline V gives CDR1 KGHDR, CDR2 SFDVKD. The CDR3 runs to 14 residues. The CDR3 reads CATSDGQGRDTQYL. The CDR3 DNA reads as TGTGCCACCAGTGACGGACAGGGAAGAGATACGCAGTATTTA.

The chain employs TRBV20-1 and TRBJ2-7; D call uncertain. Per the germline V gene, CDR1 is DFQATT and CDR2 is SNEGSKA (reference sequence). There are 11 residues in the CDR3. The ends were cut back, 5 bases at V and 1 base at J, with 6 bases in the middle. CDR3 bases: TGCAGTGCTCTTAAATCCTACGAGCAGTACTTC. It codes for CSALKSYEQYF.

This clonotype was counted between two and nine times. The chain recombines TRBV4-2 with TRBJ2-3; D gene ambiguous. The CDR3 contains 14 residues. Trimming took off 3 bases at V and 6 bases at J, with 13 bases between the two ends. Germline-derived CDR1 and CDR2 are LGHNA and YNFKEQ. CDR3 nucleotide sequence: TGTGCCAGCAGCCAGGAACCTATGGGCGATACGCAGTATTTT. This sequence encodes CASSQEPMGDTQYF.

The chain uses TRBV5-1 and TRBJ2-5; unclear D gene. Germline lookup yields CDR1 SGHRS and CDR2 YFSETQ. Trimming pared 4 bases from V and 1 base from J, leaving 14 bases between. There are 15 residues in the CDR3. The CDR3 nucleotides are TGCGCCAGCAGCCCTAGGACGCGGCTCCAAGAGACCCAGTACTTC. Residues: CASSPRTRLQETQYF. Based on the CDR3 plus reference TRBV5-1 and TRBJ2-5, the full variable domain is KAGVTQTPRYLIKTRGQQVTLSCSPISGHRSVSWYQQTPGQGLQFLFEYFSETQRNKGNFPGRFSGRQFSNSRSEMNVSTLELGDSALYLCASSPRTRLQETQYFGPGTRLLVL.

The table lists this clonotype with a few counts. CDR3 residues: CASSDDRNIQYF. The CDR3 region has the DNA TGTGCCAGCAGCGACGACAGAAACATTCAGTACTTC. This chain links TRBV7-2 with TRBJ2-4; a possible D gene is TRBD1 (5 bases). The germline V gene has CDR1 SGHTA and CDR2 FQGNSA. V gave up 5 bases and J gave up 6 bases, with 8 bases separating them. The length of the CDR3 is 12 residues.

The J gene is TRBJ2-5, the V gene TRBV7-9; the D call may be TRBD1 or TRBD2 (5 bases each). Germline assignment: CDR1 SEHNR and CDR2 FQNEAQ (reference sequence). Trimming removed 7 bases from V and 0 bases from J, with 15 bases in between. The length of the CDR3 is 15 residues. This CDR3 reads CASTSWGPYQETQYF. Here the CDR3 DNA reads TGTGCCAGCACCTCTTGGGGACCGTACCAAGAGACCCAGTACTTC.

The J gene is TRBJ2-7, the V gene TRBV3-1, with no clear D. V was shortened by 6 bases and J by 5 bases, with 14 bases between the two germline ends. CDR1 and CDR2 (germline): LGHDT, YNNKEL (reference sequence). This CDR3 has 13 residues. The CDR3 spells CASSFARGDEQYF. CDR3 coding DNA: TGTGCCAGCAGTTTCGCTAGAGGAGACGAGCAGTACTTC.

This clonotype was found a few times. The chain couples TRBV30 to TRBJ2-1, with D maybe TRBD1 (6 bases). Per the germline V gene, CDR1 is GTSNPN and CDR2 is SVGIG (reference sequence). The CDR3 is 13 amino acids. The V end lost 3 bases, the J end lost 10 bases, and 16 bases lay between the germline ends. The CDR3 DNA is TGTGCCTGGAGACCAGGGGTTATGGGGGAGCAGTTCTTC. As protein: CAWRPGVMGEQFF.

The CDR3 coding sequence is TGTGCCAGCAGTGAGGGACTAGCGGGAGGGTTGACAGATACGCAGTATTTT. Translation gives CASSEGLAGGLTDTQYF. This rearrangement joins TRBV12-3 or TRBV12-4 to TRBJ2-3; 16 bases match TRBD2. Trimming at V came to 5 bases and at J to 3 bases, leaving 5 bases not matched to a gene. CDR3 length: 17 residues.

The J gene is TRBJ2-7, the V gene TRBV6-1, with unresolved D. V was clipped by 6 bases and J by 1 base, with 10 bases between them. CDR3 length: 13 amino acids. Germline V gene sequence: CDR1 MNHNS, CDR2 SASEGT. For the CDR3, the DNA is TGTGCCAGCAGAGAGACTGGATCCTACGAGCAGTACTTC. Residues: CASRETGSYEQYF.

The rearrangement links TRBV18 to TRBJ2-7, with 8 nucleotides matching TRBD1. The CDR3 has 16 amino acids. Germline CDR1 and CDR2: KGHSH and LQKENI. V shed 3 bases, J shed 5 bases, and the junction held 12 bases outside the gene matches. The CDR3 sequence: CASSPTAQGAIHEQYF. CDR3 DNA: TGTGCCAGCTCACCCACCGCCCAGGGGGCGATCCACGAGCAGTACTTC. The full variable domain, its missing parts supplied by reference TRBV18 and TRBJ2-7, is NAGVMQNPRHLVRRRGQEARLRCSPMKGHSHVYWYRQLPEEGLKFMVYLQKENIIDESGMPKERFSAEFPKEGPSILRIQQVVRGDSAAYFCASSPTAQGAIHEQYFGPGTRLTVT.